A selection of T cell receptor beta chains follows, all from one sample in a study of early T cells in non-severe SARS-CoV-2 infection. TCRdb reanalysed the 5' RACE reads using MiXCR and keeps one entry per CDR3 protein. The sample yields about 55,000 distinct CDR3 sequences, approximately 15% seen once. Sequencing used whole blood, obtained at baseline. The receptors come from an adult who was a healthcare worker with PCR-confirmed SARS-CoV-2 infection or an uninfected control (not recorded which). Each CDR3 is given with its conserved first and last residue. Each record gives: clone size, V gene, J gene, CDR3 length, D gene, CDR3 protein, CDR3 DNA. The D gene is left open where the match is weak. Clone sizes are given selectively: once, few, many, or a class where the clone is expanded.

NA	TRBV5-4	TRBJ2-3	15	NA	CASSSPGTSFDTQYF	TGTGCCAGCAGCTCCCCCGGGACTTCCTTTGATACGCAGTATTTT
many	TRBV30	TRBJ1-5	13	NA	CAWSVRDNQPQHF	TGTGCCTGGAGTGTGAGGGATAATCAGCCCCAGCATTTT
NA	TRBV7-3	TRBJ2-5	15	TRBD2	CASSLAGAFQETQYF	TGTGCCAGCAGCTTAGCGGGAGCTTTCCAAGAGACCCAGTACTTC
many	TRBV3-1	TRBJ1-5	14	TRBD1	CASSFGTANQPQHF	TGTGCCAGCAGCTTCGGGACAGCGAATCAGCCCCAGCATTTT
many	TRBV20-1	TRBJ2-1	13	NA	CSAAEGAYNEQFF	TGCAGTGCCGCGGAAGGGGCCTACAATGAGCAGTTCTTC
many	TRBV28	TRBJ1-6	14	NA	CASSFLVRKAPLHF	TGTGCCAGCAGTTTCCTAGTACGGAAGGCACCCCTCCACTTT
few	TRBV4-1	TRBJ2-3	15	NA	CASSQESGAGDTQYF	TGCGCCAGCAGCCAAGAATCCGGGGCCGGAGATACGCAGTATTTT
few	TRBV10-2	TRBJ1-2	15	NA	CASSRGAGMGYGYTF	TGCGCCAGCTCCAGAGGGGCAGGGATGGGCTATGGCTACACCTTC
NA	TRBV5-1	TRBJ2-1	16	TRBD2	CASSLEPSGSYNEQFF	TGCGCCAGCAGCTTGGAGCCTAGCGGGTCCTACAATGAGCAGTTCTTC
few	TRBV6-2/TRBV6-3	TRBJ2-5	15	NA	CASSYSGTARKTQYF	TGTGCCAGCAGCTACTCTGGGACCGCGAGGAAAACCCAGTACTTC
few	TRBV5-8	TRBJ1-1	13	NA	CASSLGTYTEAFF	TGTGCCAGCAGCCTAGGGACCTACACTGAAGCTTTCTTT
NA	TRBV6-5	TRBJ2-3	18	TRBD1	CASSNQHLQGTGGDTQYF	TGTGCCAGCAGTAACCAGCACCTACAGGGGACAGGGGGAGATACGCAGTATTTT
NA	TRBV11-3	TRBJ2-1	13	NA	CASSPRSYNEQFF	TGTGCCAGCAGCCCTCGGAGCTACAATGAGCAGTTCTTC
few	TRBV4-2	TRBJ1-3	15	NA	CASSQEGGTGNTIYF	TGTGCCAGCAGCCAAGAGGGCGGGACTGGAAACACCATATATTTT
many	TRBV6-5	TRBJ1-1	13	NA	CASSYPPPGEAFF	TGTGCCAGCAGTTACCCCCCCCCTGGAGAAGCTTTCTTT
medium-sized	TRBV6-5	TRBJ2-2	17	TRBD2	CASSYTGLAGGNGELFF	TGTGCCAGCAGTTACACGGGACTAGCGGGAGGAAACGGGGAGCTGTTTTTT
few	TRBV20-1	TRBJ1-5	13	NA	CSARRGLNQPQHF	TGCAGTGCTCGTCGGGGCCTCAATCAGCCCCAGCATTTT
NA	TRBV30	TRBJ2-7	13	NA	CAWSVFGAGEQYF	TGTGCCTGGAGTGTATTTGGGGCTGGGGAGCAGTACTTC
once	TRBV2	TRBJ1-2	14	NA	CASSERGGNYGYTF	TGTGCCAGCAGTGAACGGGGCGGAAACTATGGCTACACCTTC
few	TRBV27	TRBJ2-7	15	TRBD1	CASRLTGASSYEQYF	TGTGCCAGCAGACTGACAGGGGCCAGCTCCTACGAGCAGTACTTC
NA	TRBV7-3	TRBJ2-1	15	TRBD2	CASSLDSGRHNEQFF	TGTGCCAGCAGCTTAGATAGCGGGAGACACAATGAGCAGTTCTTC
few	TRBV28	TRBJ1-1	13	NA	CASSEIGSGMAFF	TGTGCCAGCAGTGAGATAGGATCGGGGATGGCTTTCTTT
few	TRBV28	TRBJ1-2	14	NA	CASSSLVGVGGYTF	TGTGCCAGCAGCTCCCTCGTAGGGGTTGGTGGCTACACCTTC
few	TRBV3-1	TRBJ2-2	17	TRBD1	CASSQDGRGPNTGELFF	TGTGCCAGCAGCCAAGACGGCAGGGGGCCGAACACCGGGGAGCTGTTTTTT
many	TRBV12-5	TRBJ2-2	14	NA	CASGPPTGTLELFF	TGTGCTAGTGGTCCCCCGACAGGTACTCTGGAGCTGTTTTTT
few	TRBV27	TRBJ1-3	15	NA	CASSLSRGSGNTIYF	TGTGCCAGCAGTCTATCAAGGGGGAGTGGAAACACCATATATTTT
NA	TRBV4-2	TRBJ2-3	16	NA	CASSQDWASRLDTQYF	TGTGCCAGCAGCCAAGATTGGGCTTCCCGTCTGGATACGCAGTATTTT
NA	TRBV4-1	TRBJ2-7	14	TRBD1	CASSSLTGGNEQYF	TGCGCCAGCAGTAGCTTAACAGGGGGCAACGAGCAGTACTTC
few	TRBV5-1	TRBJ2-5	12	NA	CASSSQQETQYF	TGCGCCAGCAGCTCTCAACAAGAGACCCAGTACTTC
NA	TRBV5-1	TRBJ1-6	13	NA	CASSFEGDRPLHF	TGCGCCAGCAGCTTTGAGGGGGATCGACCCCTCCACTTT
NA	TRBV6-1	TRBJ2-1	15	NA	CASRGGYSSYNEQFF	TGTGCCAGCCGGGGAGGTTATAGCTCCTACAATGAGCAGTTCTTC
NA	TRBV9	TRBJ2-7	14	NA	CASSVGLGPYEQYF	TGTGCCAGCAGCGTAGGACTGGGCCCCTACGAGCAGTACTTC
NA	TRBV29-1	TRBJ2-1	13	TRBD2	CSTSESSYNEQFF	TGCAGCACTAGCGAGAGCTCCTACAATGAGCAGTTCTTC
few	TRBV11-2	TRBJ2-5	13	NA	CASSSVWELTQYF	TGTGCCAGCAGCTCGGTTTGGGAGCTCACCCAGTACTTC
medium-sized	TRBV29-1	TRBJ2-1	13	TRBD2	CSVVGLAENEQFF	TGCAGCGTTGTGGGACTAGCAGAAAATGAGCAGTTCTTC
few	TRBV10-3	TRBJ1-1	13	TRBD1	CAISRQGYTEAFF	TGTGCCATCAGCCGACAGGGGTACACTGAAGCTTTCTTT
few	TRBV28	TRBJ2-2	14	TRBD2	CASRAGEATGELFF	TGTGCCAGCAGGGCGGGGGAGGCCACCGGGGAGCTGTTTTTT
NA	TRBV29-1	TRBJ2-7	12	NA	CSVESQGYEQYF	TGCAGCGTTGAATCACAGGGCTACGAGCAGTACTTC
NA	TRBV30	TRBJ2-3	15	TRBD2	CAWSVRLAGTDTQYF	TGTGCCTGGAGTGTACGACTAGCGGGCACAGATACGCAGTATTTT
NA	TRBV12-3/TRBV12-4	TRBJ1-3	15	TRBD1	CASGRTGVAGNTIYF	TGTGCCAGCGGAAGAACAGGGGTGGCAGGAAACACCATATATTTT
NA	TRBV7-8	TRBJ1-5	15	TRBD1	CASSLGTGHNQPQHF	TGTGCCAGCAGCTTAGGGACAGGCCATAATCAGCCCCAGCATTTT
few	TRBV6-5	TRBJ2-6	16	NA	CASTPGWQDGANVLTF	TGTGCCAGCACCCCAGGGTGGCAGGATGGGGCCAACGTCCTGACTTTC
NA	TRBV19	TRBJ1-6	16	TRBD1	CASSTEGAEYGSPLHF	TGTGCCAGTAGTACTGAGGGGGCAGAGTATGGTTCACCCCTCCACTTT
many	TRBV29-1	TRBJ2-1	15	NA	CSVEGTISSYNEQFF	TGCAGCGTTGAAGGAACTATCAGCTCCTACAATGAGCAGTTCTTC
NA	TRBV10-3	TRBJ1-1	13	NA	CAISGSWGTEAFF	TGTGCCATCAGTGGGTCGTGGGGGACTGAAGCTTTCTTT
NA	TRBV7-2	TRBJ1-1	14	NA	CASSTDRLNTEAFF	TGTGCCAGCAGCACAGACAGGTTGAACACTGAAGCTTTCTTT
few	TRBV3-1	TRBJ2-7	14	NA	CASSQGSGAYEQYF	TGTGCCAGCAGCCAAGGGTCCGGAGCCTACGAGCAGTACTTC
NA	TRBV11-2	TRBJ1-2	14	NA	CASSDGPRDDGYTF	TGTGCCAGCAGCGATGGGCCCAGGGACGATGGCTACACCTTC
few	TRBV5-1	TRBJ2-3	18	TRBD2	CASSYFSSAGGNTDTQYF	TGCGCCAGCAGCTATTTCTCCTCAGCGGGGGGAAACACAGATACGCAGTATTTT
few	TRBV28	TRBJ2-3	14	NA	CASIQKGDTDTQYF	TGTGCCAGCATCCAAAAGGGGGACACAGATACGCAGTATTTT
many	TRBV12-3/TRBV12-4	TRBJ1-2	13	NA	CASSQDGEYGYTF	TGTGCCAGCAGTCAGGACGGAGAATATGGCTACACCTTC
few	TRBV6-2/TRBV6-3	TRBJ2-3	14	NA	CASSYQLDTDTQYF	TGTGCCAGCAGTTACCAGCTTGACACAGATACGCAGTATTTT
few	TRBV7-2	TRBJ1-1	15	NA	CASSYPEQYPPEAFF	TGTGCCAGCAGCTACCCAGAACAGTACCCCCCTGAAGCTTTCTTT
many	TRBV12-3/TRBV12-4	TRBJ1-2	13	TRBD1	CASSPTGQGGYTF	TGTGCCAGCAGCCCAACAGGACAGGGCGGCTACACCTTC
NA	TRBV2	TRBJ2-4	15	NA	CASSEGVAQKNIQYF	TGTGCCAGCAGTGAAGGGGTAGCTCAGAAAAACATTCAGTACTTC
NA	TRBV10-3	TRBJ1-3	16	TRBD1	CAISETGGANGNTIYF	TGTGCCATCAGTGAAACAGGGGGCGCAAATGGAAACACCATATATTTT
few	TRBV6-1	TRBJ1-4	12	NA	CASGHGNEKLFF	TGTGCCAGCGGTCATGGTAATGAAAAACTGTTTTTT
NA	TRBV3-1	TRBJ2-5	14	NA	CASSQSGRQETQYF	TGTGCCAGCAGCCAATCGGGCCGCCAAGAGACCCAGTACTTC
NA	TRBV5-4	TRBJ1-3	13	NA	CASSVDSGNTIYF	TGTGCCAGCAGCGTTGACTCTGGAAACACCATATATTTT